This is a list of T cell receptor beta chains from one sample in a study of cytomegalovirus exposure and HLA in healthy donors. Using immunoSEQ multiplex PCR, the repertoire was profiled, and TCRdb retains in-frame clones only, with some absent. Found here are about 170,000 clones, 65% to 80% of them singletons; the top ten hold just under 3%. The specimen was PBMCs. Receptors originate from a woman between 45 and 60 years old in good health and CMV-seropositive. Both conserved end residues are part of each CDR3. The order of the fields is J gene, D gene, clone size, V gene, CDR3 DNA, CDR3 protein. A D gene is named only where the DNA matches it firmly. Clone size appears in some rows only: once, few, many, or a class for an expanded clone.

J: TRBJ2-2; D: TRBD2; size: -; V: TRBV27; DNA: TGTGCCAGCAGGCTAGCGGGGGGCACCGGGGAGCTGTTTTTT; CDR3: CASRLAGGTGELFF
J: TRBJ1-5; D: -; size: -; V: TRBV5-1; DNA: TGCGCCAGCCGACAGGATAGCAATCAGCCCCAGCATTTT; CDR3: CASRQDSNQPQHF
J: TRBJ2-5; D: -; size: few; V: TRBV6-5; DNA: TGTGCCAGCAGAGCCCCTGCGGCGGGTTCTGAGACCCAGTACTTC; CDR3: CASRAPAAGSETQYF
J: TRBJ2-5; D: -; size: few; V: TRBV5-1; DNA: TGCGCCAGCAGCTTGGGGGGCACGTCGGAGACCCAGTACTTC; CDR3: CASSLGGTSETQYF
J: TRBJ2-3; D: TRBD2; size: once; V: TRBV11-2; DNA: TGTGCCAGCAGCTTAGAGCTAGCGGGGGACACAGATACGCAGTATTTT; CDR3: CASSLELAGDTDTQYF
J: TRBJ1-1; D: -; size: -; V: TRBV2; DNA: TGTGCCAGTCACGAGAGGGCTGAAGCTTTCTTT; CDR3: CASHERAEAFF
J: TRBJ2-6; D: TRBD2; size: -; V: TRBV4-1; DNA: TGCGCCAGCAGCCAAGGGGCGGGGGGCGCGGCAGGGGCCAACGTCCTGACTTTC; CDR3: CASSQGAGGAAGANVLTF
J: TRBJ1-1; D: -; size: -; V: TRBV19; DNA: TGTGCCAGTAGTATAACTGGTAACACTGAAGCTTTCTTT; CDR3: CASSITGNTEAFF
J: TRBJ2-5; D: TRBD2; size: few; V: TRBV11-3; DNA: TGTGCCAGCAGCTACGGGGGGGCGGGTGGTATGGAGACCCAGTACTTC; CDR3: CASSYGGAGGMETQYF
J: TRBJ2-2; D: -; size: -; V: TRBV5-6; DNA: TGTGCCAGCAGCTTGTTACGGGGGTCTTACACCGGGGAGCTGTTTTTT; CDR3: CASSLLRGSYTGELFF
J: TRBJ2-7; D: TRBD1; size: -; V: TRBV7-9; DNA: TGTGCCAGCAGCCCTCACCGGATGAGACAGGGGATCTACGAGCAGTACTTC; CDR3: CASSPHRMRQGIYEQYF
J: TRBJ1-5; D: -; size: few; V: TRBV6-1; DNA: TGTGCCAGCAGCAATAATCAGCCCCAGCATTTT; CDR3: CASSNNQPQHF
J: TRBJ1-3; D: -; size: once; V: TRBV5-1; DNA: TGCGCCAGCAGCTTCGACAGGCGTTCTGGAAACACCATATATTTT; CDR3: CASSFDRRSGNTIYF
J: TRBJ2-5; D: TRBD2; size: -; V: TRBV19; DNA: TGTGCCAGTAGTATAGATAGTCGGACTAGCTTACAAGAGACCCAGTACTTC; CDR3: CASSIDSRTSLQETQYF
J: TRBJ2-7; D: -; size: -; V: TRBV4-1; DNA: TGCGCCAGCAGCCAAACTGGGGGGGCCCTCTCCTACGAGCAGTACTTC; CDR3: CASSQTGGALSYEQYF
J: TRBJ2-7; D: TRBD1; size: -; V: TRBV4-1; DNA: TGCGCCAGCAGCCAAGCGGGACAGTCCTACGAGCAGTACTTC; CDR3: CASSQAGQSYEQYF
J: TRBJ1-1; D: TRBD1; size: -; V: TRBV5-1; DNA: TGCGCCAGCAGCTTTGACAGGGCCCCCAGCACTGAAGCTTTCTTT; CDR3: CASSFDRAPSTEAFF
J: TRBJ1-3; D: -; size: -; V: TRBV7-8; DNA: TGTGCCAGCAGCTCGACCCCGGGAGGGAACGGAGGAAACGCCATATATTTT; CDR3: CASSSTPGGNGGNAIYF
J: TRBJ2-3; D: -; size: -; V: TRBV5-1; DNA: TGCGCCAGCAGCCTAAGGAGCGGGTTCGGTACGCAGTATTTT; CDR3: CASSLRSGFGTQYF
J: TRBJ2-7; D: -; size: -; V: TRBV7-3; DNA: TGTGCCAGCAGCTTGGGACAAAGTCCGCCCTACGAGCAGTACTTC; CDR3: CASSLGQSPPYEQYF
J: TRBJ2-1; D: -; size: -; V: TRBV2; DNA: TGTGCCAGCAGTGTGAATGGGGGCAGGGATGAGCAGTTCTTC; CDR3: CASSVNGGRDEQFF
J: TRBJ2-2; D: TRBD2; size: few; V: TRBV5-1; DNA: TGCGCCAGCACTATCCTAGCGGTTAACACCGGGGAGCTGTTTTTT; CDR3: CASTILAVNTGELFF
J: TRBJ1-2; D: -; size: -; V: TRBV7-2; DNA: TGTGCCAGCAGCCTGCTACAGAGCAACTATGGCTACACCTTC; CDR3: CASSLLQSNYGYTF
J: TRBJ2-2; D: -; size: -; V: TRBV6-1; DNA: TGTGCCAGCAGTGACAGGGTGGCCGGGGAGCTGTTTTTT; CDR3: CASSDRVAGELFF
J: TRBJ2-1; D: TRBD2; size: few; V: TRBV11-3; DNA: TGTGCCAGCAGCTTAGAGTCTAGCGGGAGTTACAATGAGCAGTTCTTC; CDR3: CASSLESSGSYNEQFF
J: TRBJ2-2; D: -; size: -; V: TRBV19; DNA: TGTGCCAGTAGTATAGATCCGGGACTGTCGATCTCCGGGGAGCTGTTTTTT; CDR3: CASSIDPGLSISGELFF
J: TRBJ2-7; D: TRBD2; size: -; V: TRBV23-1; DNA: TGCGCCAGCAGTCAATCGGGGACTACAGCGTACGAGCAGTACTTC; CDR3: CASSQSGTTAYEQYF
J: TRBJ1-6; D: -; size: -; V: TRBV5-1; DNA: TGCGCCAGCAGCTCCCCGGGATTCAATTCACCCCTCCACTTT; CDR3: CASSSPGFNSPLHF
J: TRBJ2-3; D: TRBD2; size: -; V: TRBV7-9; DNA: TGTGCCAACAGCTTCGGGGGGGCTGCAGATACGCAGTATTTT; CDR3: CANSFGGAADTQYF
J: TRBJ2-3; D: TRBD2; size: once; V: TRBV6-1; DNA: TGTGCCAGCAGACAAGCGGGGGCCCTGGATACGCAGTATTTT; CDR3: CASRQAGALDTQYF
J: TRBJ2-1; D: TRBD2; size: -; V: TRBV27; DNA: TGTGCCAGCAGTCGCCCCCGGGCACTAGCGGGGGGCTATGATTACAATGAGCAGTTCTTC; CDR3: CASSRPRALAGGYDYNEQFF
J: TRBJ1-5; D: -; size: once; V: TRBV15; DNA: TGTGCCACCAGCAGAGGCCCCCCCCACCAGAGCGGCAATCAGCCCCAGCATTTT; CDR3: CATSRGPPHQSGNQPQHF
J: TRBJ2-2; D: TRBD1; size: few; V: TRBV5-1; DNA: TGCGCCAGCAGCGTAGGGACAGGGGTATGGGGACCCACCGGGGAGCTGTTTTTT; CDR3: CASSVGTGVWGPTGELFF
J: TRBJ1-1; D: TRBD1; size: few; V: TRBV2; DNA: TGTGCCAGCAGTCGACAGGGGGGGAACACTGAAGCTTTCTTT; CDR3: CASSRQGGNTEAFF
J: TRBJ1-5; D: -; size: -; V: TRBV4-1; DNA: TGCGCCAGCAGCCAAGATTATGGGGGCAGGGCTCAGCCCCAGCATTTT; CDR3: CASSQDYGGRAQPQHF
J: TRBJ1-4; D: TRBD1; size: -; V: TRBV5-6; DNA: TGTGCCAGCAACCGACAGGGAACTCATGAAAAACTGTTTTTT; CDR3: CASNRQGTHEKLFF
J: TRBJ1-1; D: -; size: -; V: TRBV20-1; DNA: TGCAGTGTAGGGGGGAACACTGAAGCTTTCTTT; CDR3: CSVGGNTEAFF
J: TRBJ2-1; D: TRBD2; size: -; V: TRBV2; DNA: TGTGCCAGCAGGGGTAGCGGGGGGGCCTACAATGAGCAGTTCTTC; CDR3: CASRGSGGAYNEQFF
J: TRBJ1-1; D: TRBD1; size: -; V: TRBV6-5; DNA: TGTGCCAGCAGTTACCAGGGGGTCACTGAAGCTTTCTTT; CDR3: CASSYQGVTEAFF
J: TRBJ2-3; D: -; size: -; V: TRBV5-6; DNA: TGTGCCAGCAGCCCAATGCACATAACAGATACGCAGTATTTT; CDR3: CASSPMHITDTQYF
J: TRBJ2-5; D: TRBD1; size: once; V: TRBV5-4; DNA: TGTGCCAGCAGCCATTCAGACAGGGGATGGGTGGAGACCCAGTACTTC; CDR3: CASSHSDRGWVETQYF
J: TRBJ1-4; D: -; size: -; V: TRBV19; DNA: TGTGCCACCTCGACCGGGGGGGGTGAAAAACTGTTTTTT; CDR3: CATSTGGGEKLFF
J: TRBJ1-1; D: -; size: few; V: TRBV5-4; DNA: TGTGCCAGCAGCTATATGGGGGGGGCCACTGAAGCTTTCTTT; CDR3: CASSYMGGATEAFF
J: TRBJ1-1; D: -; size: -; V: TRBV5-5; DNA: TGTGCCAGCAGCCCAGCCCCGGAGTTCACTGAAGCTTTCTTT; CDR3: CASSPAPEFTEAFF
J: TRBJ1-5; D: -; size: -; V: TRBV5-1; DNA: TGCGCCAGCAGCTTGACAGGGCCTGATAATCAGCCCCAGCATTTT; CDR3: CASSLTGPDNQPQHF
J: TRBJ1-2; D: -; size: few; V: TRBV9; DNA: TGTGCCGGGGGGGATGGCTACACCTTC; CDR3: CAGGDGYTF
J: TRBJ2-1; D: TRBD2; size: -; V: TRBV5-1; DNA: TGCGCCAGACTAGCGGGGGGATACAATGAGCAGCTCTTC; CDR3: CARLAGGYNEQLF
J: TRBJ1-4; D: TRBD1; size: -; V: TRBV6-1; DNA: TGTGCCAGCAGTCCCGGACAGGGGAAGAATGAAAAACTGTTTTTT; CDR3: CASSPGQGKNEKLFF
J: TRBJ2-3; D: -; size: few; V: TRBV2; DNA: TGTGCCATCAAGGGGGCGGGGGGCGCGGATACGCAGTATTTT; CDR3: CAIKGAGGADTQYF
J: TRBJ2-1; D: -; size: -; V: TRBV6-1; DNA: TGTGCCAGCAGTATAAACTACGGACTAAATGAGTTCTTC; CDR3: CASSINYGLNEFF
J: TRBJ1-4; D: TRBD1; size: -; V: TRBV2; DNA: TGTGCCAGCAGTGTTTCAGTGACAGGGGGTCGATTTAATGAAAAACTGTTTTTT; CDR3: CASSVSVTGGRFNEKLFF
J: TRBJ1-2; D: -; size: -; V: TRBV4-1; DNA: TGCGCCAGCAGCCCGCTTCCGGCCGGGAGACTATGTGGCTACACCTTC; CDR3: CASSPLPAGRLCGYTF
J: TRBJ1-1; D: -; size: -; V: TRBV2; DNA: TGTGCCAGCAAGAGGACAGAGGCTTTCTTT; CDR3: CASKRTEAFF
J: TRBJ2-4; D: -; size: -; V: TRBV2; DNA: TGTGCCAGCACATCTATGACCAAAAACATTCAGTACTTC; CDR3: CASTSMTKNIQYF
J: TRBJ2-2; D: -; size: -; V: TRBV5-6; DNA: TGTGCCAGCAGCCCTACAGACACCGGGGAGCTGTTTTTT; CDR3: CASSPTDTGELFF
J: TRBJ2-2; D: -; size: -; V: TRBV19; DNA: TGTGCCAGTAAAAGAGGGAACACCGGGGAGCTGTTTTTT; CDR3: CASKRGNTGELFF
J: TRBJ2-6; D: -; size: -; V: TRBV5-1; DNA: TGCGCCAGCAGCGTCAGGGGTGACGGGGCCAACGTCCTGACTTTC; CDR3: CASSVRGDGANVLTF